This T cell receptor beta chain was obtained from a study of cytomegalovirus exposure and HLA in healthy donors. General study points: Later on, an analysis showed TCR association rates differing by HLA locus, with DRB1 the most and HLA-C the fewest. Some TCR beta chains (around 180 of them) were listed as cytomegalovirus-associated. Data from an earlier analysis indicated that most TCR beta V segments were productive either about 90% or about 30% of the time. Across all donors, roughly uniform sequencing depth was an assumption of the presence/absence analyses.

The CDR3 is 16 amino acids. The ends lost 0 bases at V and 4 bases at J; junction bases unmatched: 4. Germline V gives CDR1 SGHNT, CDR2 YENEEA. To note about this clone: Its specificity is not known. Different DNA sequences within this sample yield the same CDR3.

Primers: 60 Vbeta forward and 13 Jbeta reverse. Sequenced by immunoSEQ multiplex PCR; TCRdb stores in-frame clones only, minus some. The table has 140,000 or so clones, nearly 90% seen once. Material for sequencing was PBMCs. This sequence was found in a woman in her thirties or forties in good health and CMV-seronegative. The chain recombines TRBV11-3 with TRBJ2-3; 10 nucleotides line up with TRBD1. In nucleotides, the CDR3 is TGTGCCAGCAGCTTAGATTCGGGACAGGGGCCAGATACGCAGTATTTT. This gives the protein CASSLDSGQGPDTQYF.